This T cell receptor beta chain was recovered during a study of Ad26.COV2.S vaccination and SARS-CoV-2 variants. Across the whole study: Of the COV1001 trial arms, the Ad26.COV2.S arm included the donor. Whole-study results and caveats: After vaccination, reports described spike-specific CD8+ and CD4+ T cell responses as showing substantial breadth.

Specified treatment: about 20 received Ad26.COV2.S at low or high dose, single or two shots; a few received placebo; per-sample allocation not given. Sampling occurred on day 63 after the first vaccine or placebo injection. The CDR3 loop spans 12 amino acids. Trimming left V 0 bases short and J 7 bases short, with 4 bases between. Germline lookup yields CDR1 SGDLS and CDR2 YYNGEE. This clone was found a few times. Its antigen is undetermined. Clones were read by immunoSEQ multiplex PCR, and TCRdb kept only the in-frame ones, dropping some. This sample carries 400,000 to 500,000 clones, roughly nine tenths of them seen once, and the ten largest clones take 2.5%.

The material was peripheral blood, obtained in a trial of Ad26.COV2.S vaccine versus placebo. The chain couples TRBV9 to TRBJ2-2; no clear D gene. This receptor was obtained from a person aged 18-60 years who received the Ad26.COV2.S COVID-19 vaccine or a placebo. In nucleotides, the CDR3 is TGTGCCAGCAGCGTAGATCACGGGGAGCTGTTTTTT. Translated, it gives CASSVDHGELFF.